This T cell receptor (beta chain) was captured in a study of memory CD4+ T cells and cytomegalovirus serostatus. On the study more broadly: This sample comes from healthy Belgian adults, under 10 CMV seropositive, 24 seronegative.

The sort gate was single viable CD3+CD4+CD8-CD45RO+ cells for memory CD4+ T cells. Serum IgG to CMV pp150, pp28, p38 and p52 defined serostatus. Whole-study results and caveats: The CMV-associated TCR signature appears largely within the CD4+ memory repertoire. CMV serostatus prediction reached median AUC about 0.95, or 0.9 with US-trained model.

Germline values: CDR1 GTSNPN, CDR2 SVGIG (reference sequence). The CDR3 is 15 amino acids. V was trimmed by 4 bases and J by 0 bases, leaving 10 bases between them. Notes on this clone: Its matching antigen is unknown.

Clones were read by immunoSEQ multiplex PCR, and TCRdb kept only the in-frame ones, dropping some. Seen here are some 73,000 clones, under 80% observed once, and the top ten hold 2% to 3%. The TCR originated in an adult in good health and CMV-seropositive. Sequenced input: memory CD4+ T cells from blood. V is TRBV30 and J is TRBJ1-6; D is ambiguous. The CDR3 here is CAWTAVSSYNSPLHF. CDR3 in DNA: TGTGCCTGGACGGCAGTCAGCTCCTATAATTCACCCCTCCACTTT.